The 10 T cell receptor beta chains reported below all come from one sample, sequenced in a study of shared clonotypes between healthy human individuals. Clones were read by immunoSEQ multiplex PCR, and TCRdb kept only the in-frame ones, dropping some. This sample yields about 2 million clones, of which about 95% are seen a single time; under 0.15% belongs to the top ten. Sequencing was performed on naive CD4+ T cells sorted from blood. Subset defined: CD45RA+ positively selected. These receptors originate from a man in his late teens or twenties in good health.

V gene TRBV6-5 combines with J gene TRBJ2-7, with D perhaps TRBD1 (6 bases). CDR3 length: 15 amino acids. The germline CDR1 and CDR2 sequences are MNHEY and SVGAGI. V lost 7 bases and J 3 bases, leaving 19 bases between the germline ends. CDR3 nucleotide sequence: TGTGCCAGCACCCTGGACAGTAATGCGGGCTACGAGCAGTACTTC. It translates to CASTLDSNAGYEQYF.

This chain's CDR3 is CASSASGGANEQFF. For the CDR3, the DNA is TGCGCCAGCAGCGCCTCTGGCGGGGCGAATGAGCAGTTCTTC. This chain uses TRBV5-1 with TRBJ2-1; TRBD2 is a possible D gene (6 bases). V gave up 4 bases and J gave up 7 bases, with 15 bases separating them. The CDR3 consists of 14 residues. The germline V gene has CDR1 SGHRS and CDR2 YFSETQ.

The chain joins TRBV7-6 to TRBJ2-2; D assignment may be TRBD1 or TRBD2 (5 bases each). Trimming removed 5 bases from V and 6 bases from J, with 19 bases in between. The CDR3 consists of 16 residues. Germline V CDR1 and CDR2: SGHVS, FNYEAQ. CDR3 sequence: CASSPATGTVAGELFF. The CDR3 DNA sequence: TGTGCCAGCAGCCCAGCTACGGGGACGGTAGCCGGGGAGCTGTTTTTT.

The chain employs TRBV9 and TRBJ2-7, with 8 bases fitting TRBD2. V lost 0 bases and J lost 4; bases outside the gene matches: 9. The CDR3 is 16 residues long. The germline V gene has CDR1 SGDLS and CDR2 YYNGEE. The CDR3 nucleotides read TGTGCCAGCAGCGTAGCGCTAGCGGGCGCCTTTTACGAGCAGTACTTC. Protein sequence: CASSVALAGAFYEQYF.

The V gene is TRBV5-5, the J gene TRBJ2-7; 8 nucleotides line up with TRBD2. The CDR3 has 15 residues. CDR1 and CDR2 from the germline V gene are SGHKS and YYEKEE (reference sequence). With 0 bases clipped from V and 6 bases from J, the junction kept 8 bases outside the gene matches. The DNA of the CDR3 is TGTGCCAGCAGCTTGGGGGCGGGAGGAGATTTCGAGCAGTACTTC. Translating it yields CASSLGAGGDFEQYF.

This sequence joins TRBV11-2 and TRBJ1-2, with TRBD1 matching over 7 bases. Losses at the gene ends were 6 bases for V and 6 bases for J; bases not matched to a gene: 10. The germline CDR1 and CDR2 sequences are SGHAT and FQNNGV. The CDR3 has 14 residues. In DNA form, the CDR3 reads TGTGCCAGCAGTAATACAGGGGTGAGGGATGGCTACACCTTC. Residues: CASSNTGVRDGYTF.

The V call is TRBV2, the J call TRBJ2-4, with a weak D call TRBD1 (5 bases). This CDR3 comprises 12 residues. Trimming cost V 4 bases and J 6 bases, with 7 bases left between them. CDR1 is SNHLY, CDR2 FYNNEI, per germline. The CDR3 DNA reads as TGTGCCAGCAGTGTGCAGGGAAACATTCAGTACTTC. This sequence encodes CASSVQGNIQYF.

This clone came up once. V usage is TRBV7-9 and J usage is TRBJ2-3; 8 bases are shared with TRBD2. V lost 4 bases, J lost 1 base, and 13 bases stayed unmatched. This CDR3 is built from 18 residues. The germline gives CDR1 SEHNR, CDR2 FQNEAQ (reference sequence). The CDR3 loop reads CASSSYPASGYRTDTQYF. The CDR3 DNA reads TGTGCCAGCAGCTCCTATCCCGCTAGCGGGTACCGCACAGATACGCAGTATTTT.

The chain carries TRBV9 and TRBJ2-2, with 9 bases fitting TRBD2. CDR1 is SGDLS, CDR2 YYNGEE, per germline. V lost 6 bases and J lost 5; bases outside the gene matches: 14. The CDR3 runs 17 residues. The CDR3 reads CASNPTGAGGPTGELFF. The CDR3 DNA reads TGTGCCAGCAACCCCACTGGGGCGGGAGGGCCGACCGGGGAGCTGTTTTTT.

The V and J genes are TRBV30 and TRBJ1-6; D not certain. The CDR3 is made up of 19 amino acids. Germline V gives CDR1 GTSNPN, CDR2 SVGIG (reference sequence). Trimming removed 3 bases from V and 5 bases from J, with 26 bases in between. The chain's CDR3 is CAWSAWWTMGPRNNSPLHF. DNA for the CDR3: TGTGCCTGGAGCGCCTGGTGGACTATGGGCCCACGAAATAATTCACCCCTCCACTTT.